This T cell receptor beta chain derives from a study of T cell responses to AZD1222 COVID-19 vaccine. With respect to this clone: Its antigen is currently unknown.

Here immunoSEQ multiplex PCR was the method, and the copy in TCRdb shows in-frame clones only, minus some. The sample has around 160,000 clones; 90% to 95% are singletons. Germline CDR1 SGHKS, CDR2 YYEKEE (reference sequence). The ends were cut back, 2 bases at V and 4 bases at J, with 12 bases in the middle. The CDR3 length is 14 residues. Notes on the study in general: No repertoire was sampled before or during the peak T cell response, only after it.

The chain has TRBV5-5 and TRBJ1-1; the D gene is possibly TRBD1 (6 bases). The sequences come from peripheral blood, collected on day 0 of MenACWY control vaccination. The receptor was derived from an adult in good health. CDR3 residues: CASSLQGEGTEAFF. The DNA for the CDR3 is TGTGCCAGCAGCTTACAGGGAGAGGGCACTGAAGCTTTCTTT.